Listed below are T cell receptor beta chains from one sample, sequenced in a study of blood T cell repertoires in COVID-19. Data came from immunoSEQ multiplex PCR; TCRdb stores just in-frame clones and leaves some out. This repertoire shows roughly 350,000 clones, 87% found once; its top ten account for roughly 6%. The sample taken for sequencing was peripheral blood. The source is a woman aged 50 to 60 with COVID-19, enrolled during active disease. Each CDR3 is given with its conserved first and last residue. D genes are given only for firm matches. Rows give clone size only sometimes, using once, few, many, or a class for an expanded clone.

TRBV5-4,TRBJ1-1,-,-,CASSVLTGNTEAFF,TGTGCCAGCAGCGTCCTGACAGGGAACACTGAAGCTTTCTTT
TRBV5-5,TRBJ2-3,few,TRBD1,CASSTDRGKGTDTQYF,TGTGCCAGCAGCACGGACAGGGGAAAGGGCACAGATACGCAGTATTTT
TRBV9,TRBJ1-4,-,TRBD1,CASSPASAPRGRKLFF,TGTGCCAGCAGCCCCGCCTCGGCGCCGAGGGGGCGGAAACTGTTTTTT
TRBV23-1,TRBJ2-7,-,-,CASSQPSIGGVTYEQYF,TGCGCCAGCAGTCAACCTTCCATAGGAGGGGTTACCTACGAGCAGTACTTC
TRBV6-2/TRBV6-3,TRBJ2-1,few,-,CASSYSGGKTSYNEQFF,TGTGCCAGCAGTTACTCAGGCGGAAAAACCTCCTACAATGAGCAGTTCTTC
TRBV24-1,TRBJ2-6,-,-,CATSEKDFFPPSGANVLTF,TGTGCCACCAGTGAGAAGGACTTTTTTCCACCCTCTGGGGCCAACGTCCTGACTTTC
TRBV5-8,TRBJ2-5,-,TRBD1,CASSTGQGVRVRETQYF,TGTGCCAGCAGCACGGGACAGGGGGTAAGGGTACGAGAGACCCAGTACTTC
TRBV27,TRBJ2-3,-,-,CASSLGPRPDTQYF,TGTGCCAGCAGTCTCGGTCCCCGTCCAGATACGCAGTATTTT
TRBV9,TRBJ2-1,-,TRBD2,CASSAEGLARNEQFF,TGTGCCAGCAGCGCGGAGGGACTAGCGCGAAATGAGCAGTTCTTC
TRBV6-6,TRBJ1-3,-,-,CASSYPAGMRDTIYF,TGTGCCAGCAGTTACCCTGCAGGAATGAGGGACACCATATATTTT
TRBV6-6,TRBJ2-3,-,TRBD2,CASSRRLAGFPDTQYF,TGTGCCAGCAGCCGACGACTAGCGGGATTCCCAGATACGCAGTATTTT
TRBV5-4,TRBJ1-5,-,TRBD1,CASSLTGEKSNQPQHF,TGTGCCAGCAGCTTAACAGGGGAAAAAAGCAATCAGCCCCAGCATTTT
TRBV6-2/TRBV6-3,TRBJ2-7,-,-,CASSYSPGGVPYEQYF,TGTGCCAGCAGTTACTCTCCGGGGGGCGTCCCCTACGAGCAGTACTTC
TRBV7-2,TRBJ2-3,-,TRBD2,CASSLQIGTSGTDTQYF,TGTGCCAGCAGCTTACAAATCGGGACTAGCGGCACAGATACGCAGTATTTT
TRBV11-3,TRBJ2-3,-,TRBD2,CASSLGNLAGAPTDTQYF,TGTGCCAGCAGCTTAGGAAATTTAGCGGGAGCCCCCACAGATACGCAGTATTTT
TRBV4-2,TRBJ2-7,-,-,CASSQDGGAGVYYEQYF,TGTGCCAGCAGCCAAGATGGGGGGGCGGGAGTCTATTACGAGCAGTACTTC
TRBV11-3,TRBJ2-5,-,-,CASSLGGGSVETQYF,TGTGCCAGCAGCTTGGGGGGGGGCTCAGTGGAGACCCAGTACTTC
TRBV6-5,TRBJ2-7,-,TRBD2,CASLPLAGFLLEQYF,TGTGCCAGCCTCCCCCTAGCGGGGTTTCTTCTCGAGCAGTACTTC
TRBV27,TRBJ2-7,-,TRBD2,CASSFSGTTTYEQYF,TGTGCCAGCAGTTTCTCGGGGACTACCACCTACGAGCAGTACTTC
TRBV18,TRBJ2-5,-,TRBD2,CASSPWTSGGETQYF,TGTGCCAGCTCACCTTGGACCTCGGGGGGAGAGACCCAGTACTTC
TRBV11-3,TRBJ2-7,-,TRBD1,CASSLDRTGVSSYEQYF,TGTGCCAGCAGCTTAGATAGAACAGGGGTTTCCTCCTACGAGCAGTACTTC
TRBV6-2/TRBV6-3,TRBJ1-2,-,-,CASSFDQRSGYTF,TGTGCCAGCAGTTTCGACCAAAGGAGCGGCTACACCTTC
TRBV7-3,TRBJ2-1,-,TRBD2,CASSSGLAGHNEQFF,TGTGCCAGCAGCTCGGGACTAGCGGGGCACAATGAGCAGTTCTTC
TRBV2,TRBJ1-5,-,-,CASSDRVQQPQHF,TGTGCCAGCAGTGACAGGGTTCAGCAGCCCCAGCATTTT
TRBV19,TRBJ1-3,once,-,CASSISRTGNTIYF,TGTGCCAGTAGTATATCGCGGACAGGAAACACCATATATTTT
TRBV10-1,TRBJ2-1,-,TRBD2,CASSVRTSGRSSYNEQFF,TGCGCCAGCAGTGTCAGGACTAGCGGGAGGAGCTCCTACAATGAGCAGTTCTTC
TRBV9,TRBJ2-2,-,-,CASSVGTDRIGGELFF,TGTGCCAGCAGCGTAGGGACAGACCGAATAGGCGGGGAGCTGTTTTTT
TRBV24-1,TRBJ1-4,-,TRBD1,CATSEGGQGINEKLFF,TGTGCCACCAGTGAGGGGGGACAGGGGATTAATGAAAAACTGTTTTTT
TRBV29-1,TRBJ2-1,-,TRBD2,CSVRLAGEPYNEQFF,TGCAGCGTCCGACTAGCGGGAGAACCCTACAATGAGCAGTTCTTC
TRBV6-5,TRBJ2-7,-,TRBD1,CASTMTGGYEQYF,TGTGCCAGCACTATGACAGGGGGCTACGAGCAGTACTTC
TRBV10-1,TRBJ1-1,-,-,CASSQTPRTDEAFF,TGCGCCAGCAGTCAAACCCCCAGGACAGATGAAGCTTTCTTT
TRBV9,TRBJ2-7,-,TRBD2,CASSPVAAGGRYEQYF,TGTGCCAGCAGCCCGGTGGCGGCGGGAGGAAGGTACGAGCAGTACTTC
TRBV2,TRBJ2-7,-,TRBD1,CASTGQGYEQYF,TGTGCCAGCACCGGACAGGGTTACGAGCAGTACTTC
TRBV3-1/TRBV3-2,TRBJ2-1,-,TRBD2,CASSQGGTRGEQFF,TGTGCCAGCAGCCAAGGGGGGACTAGAGGCGAGCAGTTCTTC
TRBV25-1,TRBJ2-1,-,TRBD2,CASSEPSGRGNEQFF,TGTGCCAGCAGTGAACCGAGCGGGAGGGGGAATGAGCAGTTCTTC
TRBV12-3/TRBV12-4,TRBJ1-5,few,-,CASSKTGNQPQHF,TGTGCCAGCAGTAAAACAGGGAACCAGCCCCAGCATTTT
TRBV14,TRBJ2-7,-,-,CASSQARLKQYF,TGTGCCAGCAGCCAAGCACGACTAAAGCAGTACTTC
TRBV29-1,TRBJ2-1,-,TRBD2,CSVVTRLAGGPLRGNEQFF,TGCAGCGTTGTAACTAGACTAGCGGGAGGGCCCTTAAGGGGCAATGAGCAGTTCTTC
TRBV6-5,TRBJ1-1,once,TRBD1,CASSLKQGAVTEAFF,TGTGCCAGCAGTTTGAAACAGGGGGCGGTCACTGAAGCTTTCTTT
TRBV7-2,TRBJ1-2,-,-,CASSLRVYGYTF,TGTGCCAGCAGCTTAAGAGTCTATGGCTACACCTTC
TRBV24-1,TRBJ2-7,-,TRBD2,CATSDGTSGSYEQYF,TGTGCCACCAGTGACGGGACTAGCGGGAGTTACGAGCAGTACTTC
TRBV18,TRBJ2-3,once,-,CASSPQKAATDTQYF,TGTGCCAGCTCACCACAAAAAGCGGCCACAGATACGCAGTATTTT
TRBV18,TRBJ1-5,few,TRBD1,CASSPGTGEQPQHF,TGTGCCAGCTCACCTGGGACAGGGGAGCAGCCCCAGCATTTT
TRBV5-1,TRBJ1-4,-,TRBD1,CASSKGQGTNEKLFF,TGCGCCAGCAGCAAGGGACAGGGGACTAATGAAAAACTGTTTTTT
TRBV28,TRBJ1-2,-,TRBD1,CASSYDRVGYTF,TGTGCCAGCAGTTACGACAGGGTTGGCTACACCTTC
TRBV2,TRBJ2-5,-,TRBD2,CASVGATSSFETQYF,TGTGCCAGCGTCGGGGCGACTAGCAGCTTTGAGACCCAGTACTTC
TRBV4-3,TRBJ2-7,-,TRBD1,CASSQDWTGGYEQYF,TGCGCCAGCAGCCAAGATTGGACAGGGGGCTACGAGCAGTACTTC
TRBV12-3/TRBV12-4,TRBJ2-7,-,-,CASSLVAANSRYF,TGTGCCAGCAGTTTGGTAGCGGCCAATAGTCGGTACTTC
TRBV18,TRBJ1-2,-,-,CASSPSTESNYGYTF,TGTGCCAGCTCACCCTCGACGGAGTCTAACTATGGCTACACCTTC
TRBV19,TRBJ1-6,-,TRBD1,CASSAGQVERSPLHF,TGTGCCAGTAGTGCGGGACAGGTTGAGCGCTCACCCCTCCACTTT
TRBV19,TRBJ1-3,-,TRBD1,CASSFTGTAGNTIYF,TGTGCCAGTAGTTTTACCGGGACAGCTGGAAACACCATATATTTT
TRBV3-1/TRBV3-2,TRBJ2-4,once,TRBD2,CASSQEGRGRPRIQYF,TGTGCCAGCAGCCAAGAAGGGCGCGGGAGGCCCCGCATTCAGTACTTC
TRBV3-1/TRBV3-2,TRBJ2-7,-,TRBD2,CASRGTSGSFYEQYF,TGTGCCAGCAGGGGGACTAGCGGGAGCTTCTACGAGCAGTACTTC
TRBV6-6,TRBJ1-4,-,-,CASSRKDRLFF,TGTGCCAGCAGTCGAAAGGACAGACTGTTTTTT
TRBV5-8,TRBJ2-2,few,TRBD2,CASSQGLAFANTGELFF,TGTGCCAGCAGCCAGGGACTAGCGTTCGCGAACACCGGGGAGCTGTTTTTT